These 30 T cell receptor beta chains share one sample of origin, sequenced in a study of T cell responses to AZD1222 COVID-19 vaccine. Sequencing was performed with immunoSEQ multiplex PCR; in TCRdb, only in-frame clones are kept and a portion is missing. Of 100,000 to 150,000 clones detected, less than 90% appear once; the ten largest clones hold roughly 4%. The source material was peripheral blood, sampled on day 0 of AZD1222 vaccination. Every receptor here comes from an adult in good health.

The gene calls are TRBV9 and TRBJ2-3; 7 bases align to TRBD1. In germline, CDR1 is SGDLS, CDR2 YYNGEE. V lost 1 base and J lost 5; bases outside the gene matches: 1. This CDR3 is 13 amino acids long. In DNA form, the CDR3 reads TGTGCCAGCAGCGTAAGGGACAGAGATACGCAGTATTTT. Translation: CASSVRDRDTQYF. Filled out from reference TRBV9 and TRBJ2-3, the complete variable domain reads DSGVTQTPKHLITATGQRVTLRCSPRSGDLSVYWYQQSLDQGLQFLIQYYNGEERAKGNILERFSAQQFPDLHSELNLSSLELGDSALYFCASSVRDRDTQYFGPGTRLTVL.

The rearrangement joins TRBV6-5 to TRBJ1-2, with a possible D match to TRBD1 (5 bases). Trimming removed 5 bases from V and 4 bases from J, with 17 bases in between. From germline, CDR1 is MNHEY and CDR2 SVGAGI. This CDR3 has 15 amino acids. As DNA, the CDR3 is TGTGCCAGCAGTCCCGGCGGGGGGAGAACCTATGGCTACACCTTC. Protein sequence: CASSPGGGRTYGYTF.

This chain connects TRBV7-9 to TRBJ1-1; D not certain. Germline V gene data show CDR1 as SEHNR and CDR2 as FQNEAQ (reference sequence). The CDR3 runs to 13 residues. Deletions cut 3 bases from V and 1 base from J, with 6 bases between. This CDR3 is CASSLEPNTEAFF. Written as DNA, the CDR3 is TGTGCCAGCAGCTTGGAACCGAACACTGAAGCTTTCTTT.

The CDR3 reads CASSTSQRLYQETQYF. Here the CDR3 DNA reads TGTGCCAGCAGCACTTCACAGCGCTTGTACCAAGAGACCCAGTACTTC. The chain joins TRBV7-6 to TRBJ2-5; D unclear. Germline CDR1 reads SGHVS; CDR2 reads FNYEAQ. The CDR3 has 16 amino acids. The V end was cut by 5 bases, the J end by 0 bases, with 16 bases between.

V usage is TRBV5-1 and J usage is TRBJ1-2; D gene ambiguous. Trimming pared 5 bases from V and 8 bases from J, leaving 19 bases between. CDR1 is SGHRS, CDR2 YFSETQ, per germline. This CDR3 has 14 residues. The CDR3 DNA is TGCGCCAGCAGTCTTACGGGCGGCAAAGGGGGCTACACCTTC. Translation: CASSLTGGKGGYTF.

This clone appeared a single time. The chain employs TRBV18 and TRBJ1-2; D is unresolved. V lost 0 bases and J lost 4, with 6 bases in between. Germline V gene data show CDR1 as KGHSH and CDR2 as LQKENI. This CDR3 contains 13 residues. The CDR3 sequence is CASSPPSSYGYTF. The CDR3, as DNA: TGTGCCAGCTCACCACCTTCAAGCTATGGCTACACCTTC.

The chain links TRBV7-2 to TRBJ2-7; D is possibly TRBD1 or TRBD2 (5 bases each). This CDR3 has 15 amino acids. Deletions cut 1 base from V and 0 bases from J, with 10 bases between. Germline V gene lookup returns CDR1 SGHTA and CDR2 FQGNSA. The CDR3: CASSLVRGPSYEQYF. The CDR3 DNA sequence: TGTGCCAGCAGCTTAGTTCGGGGCCCCTCCTACGAGCAGTACTTC.

The V call is TRBV18, the J call TRBJ1-1, with TRBD1 identical over 9 bases. The CDR3 is 16 residues long. With V trimmed by 3 bases and J by 3 bases, 8 bases remained unmatched. Per the germline V gene, CDR1 is KGHSH and CDR2 is LQKENI. CDR3 DNA sequence: TGTGCCAGCTCACCCAACGGGGACAGGGATCACACTGAAGCTTTCTTT. Translating it yields CASSPNGDRDHTEAFF.

This sequence joins TRBV9 and TRBJ2-1; maybe TRBD2 (6 bases). Trimming cost V 3 bases and J 2 bases, with 12 bases left between them. The CDR3 covers 15 residues. Per the germline V gene, CDR1 is SGDLS and CDR2 is YYNGEE. CDR3 sequence reads: CASSDSGGAYNEQFF. CDR3 DNA sequence: TGTGCCAGCAGCGACAGCGGAGGGGCCTACAATGAGCAGTTCTTC.

In DNA, the CDR3 is TGTGCCAGCAGCCCCCCTAGCGGTCCTAGCACAGATACGCAGTATTTT. It translates to CASSPPSGPSTDTQYF. This chain joins TRBV9 and TRBJ2-3, with 7 bases that match TRBD2. Per germline, CDR1 SGDLS and CDR2 YYNGEE. V was clipped by 4 bases and J by 0 bases; unmatched bases: 8. This CDR3 region has 16 residues.

J is TRBJ1-1 and V is TRBV5-4, with 9 bases fitting TRBD1. The CDR3 is made up of 13 amino acids. CDR1 and CDR2 from the germline V gene are SGHNT and YYREEE (reference sequence). Trimming at V came to 2 bases and at J to 11 bases, leaving 7 bases not matched to a gene. The CDR3 here is CASSLSGTGHAFF. CDR3 DNA sequence: TGTGCCAGCAGCTTATCAGGGACAGGGCACGCTTTCTTT.

The V gene is TRBV6-5, the J gene TRBJ2-1; TRBD1 is a possible D gene (5 bases). V dropped 4 bases and J dropped 6 bases, with 16 bases sitting between them. This CDR3 has 15 residues. Germline V gene lookup returns CDR1 MNHEY and CDR2 SVGAGI. The CDR3 region has the DNA TGTGCCAGCAGTTCGAGGACAAGTTCACCCAATGAGCAGTTCTTC. Amino acids: CASSSRTSSPNEQFF.

The CDR3 nucleotides are TGTGCCAGCAGCCCTCGACTGGAGAGCCGCACAGATACGCAGTATTTT. This translates into CASSPRLESRTDTQYF. The rearrangement links TRBV7-8 to TRBJ2-3; D not certain. The CDR3 runs 16 residues. Germline lookup yields CDR1 SGHVS and CDR2 FQNEAQ. V shed 5 bases and J shed 1 base, with 16 bases lying between them.

This rearrangement joins TRBV3-1 (or the pseudogene TRBV3-2) to TRBJ1-5, with D hard to call. Trimming stripped 0 bases from V and 0 bases from J, with 18 bases between. Germline V lookup: CDR1 LGHDT, CDR2 YNNKEL (reference sequence). The CDR3 extends over 19 amino acids. The CDR3: CASSQDTPRTPYSNQPQHF. The CDR3 DNA reads as TGTGCCAGCAGCCAAGATACCCCCCGGACCCCTTATAGCAATCAGCCCCAGCATTTT.

The CDR3 DNA reads as TGTGCCACCAGTGATGTGGGTCTTGGGAACACCGGGGAGCTGTTTTTT. This codes for CATSDVGLGNTGELFF. The V and J genes are TRBV24-1 and TRBJ2-2; no firm D call. The germline V gene has CDR1 KGHDR and CDR2 SFDVKD. V shed 3 bases and J shed 1 base, with 11 bases lying between them. CDR3 size: 16 residues.

J is TRBJ1-2 and V is TRBV6-5; maybe TRBD1 (5 bases). The germline gives CDR1 MNHEY, CDR2 SVGAGI. Trimming cost V 0 bases and J 5 bases, with 13 bases left between them. The CDR3 is 15 amino acids. The CDR3 is CASSYSSVKGYGYTF. The CDR3 nucleotides are TGTGCCAGCAGTTACTCGTCGGTGAAGGGGTATGGCTACACCTTC.

The chain employs TRBV19 and TRBJ1-2, with D hard to call. The CDR3 has 15 amino acids. V was trimmed by 1 base and J by 5 bases, leaving 14 bases between them. CDR1 and CDR2 (germline): LNHDA, SQIVND (reference sequence). The CDR3 reads CASSIGGGRAYGYTF. CDR3 DNA sequence: TGTGCCAGTAGTATAGGGGGAGGAAGGGCGTATGGCTACACCTTC. The full variable domain, with the rest looked up from reference TRBV19 and TRBJ1-2, is DGGITQSPKYLFRKEGQNVTLSCEQNLNHDAMYWYRQDPGQGLRLIYYSQIVNDFQKGDIAEGYSVSREKKESFPLTVTSAQKNPTAFYLCASSIGGGRAYGYTFGSGTRLTVV.

The chain uses TRBV5-8 and TRBJ1-5, with a tentative D call TRBD1 (5 bases). Germline CDR1 is SGHTS and CDR2 is YDEGEE. There are 15 residues in the CDR3. The V end lost 0 bases, the J end lost 4 bases, and 11 bases lay between the germline ends. CDR3 sequence: CASSLGAGYNQPQHF. In DNA form, the CDR3 reads TGTGCCAGCAGCTTGGGGGCAGGGTATAATCAGCCCCAGCATTTT.

In this sample, this clone turned up once. V usage is TRBV27 and J usage is TRBJ1-3; a possible D gene is TRBD1 (6 bases). The germline V gene encodes CDR1 MNHEY and CDR2 SMNVEV (reference sequence). The CDR3 is 14 amino acids. V was shortened by 5 bases and J by 4 bases, with 12 bases between the two germline ends. This CDR3 reads CASSQQGMGNTIYF. In nucleotides, the CDR3 is TGTGCCAGCAGTCAACAGGGAATGGGAAACACCATATATTTT.

The chain is built from TRBV18 and TRBJ2-2, with TRBD1 identical over 8 bases. The CDR3 is made up of 18 amino acids. Trimming cost V 5 bases and J 2 bases; bases outside gene matches: 13. Germline CDR1 KGHSH, CDR2 LQKENI. The CDR3 sequence is CASSSQTDRDLNTGELFF. Here the CDR3 DNA reads TGTGCCAGCTCATCACAGACGGACAGGGACCTAAACACCGGGGAGCTGTTTTTT.

The chain carries TRBV3-1 (or the pseudogene TRBV3-2) and TRBJ2-1; D gene ambiguous. This CDR3 spans 13 amino acids. The ends were cut back, 7 bases at V and 7 bases at J, with 14 bases in the middle. Per germline, CDR1 LGHDT and CDR2 YNNKEL (reference sequence). CDR3 DNA: TGTGCCAGCACCCTTCGTGCGCGTAATGAGCAGTTCTTC. Protein sequence: CASTLRARNEQFF.

As regards this clone: Other DNA sequences in the same sample also yield this CDR3. The CDR3 coding sequence is TGTGCCAGTTCACCCCAGGGCTCCTACGAGCAGTACTTC. Protein product: CASSPQGSYEQYF. The chain uses TRBV12-3 or TRBV12-4 and TRBJ2-7, with D possibly being TRBD1 (5 bases). The CDR3 has 13 amino acids. V was trimmed by 9 bases and J by 0 bases, leaving 12 bases between them.

The chain couples TRBV24-1 to TRBJ2-2; the match to TRBD1 covers 9 bases. The V gene end was trimmed by 1 base and the J gene end by 5 bases; junction bases not matched to a gene: 10. Looked up from germline, CDR1 is KGHDR and CDR2 is SFDVKD. The CDR3 is 18 amino acids. CDR3 in DNA: TGTGCCACCAGTGATTTTTCTCCGGGACAGGGTTTAACCGGGGAGCTGTTTTTT. Encoded protein: CATSDFSPGQGLTGELFF.

The DNA of the CDR3 is TGTGCCAGCAGCCTGGGGCACAGGGGGCGGCTTAACACTGAAGCTTTCTTT. Translating it yields CASSLGHRGRLNTEAFF. This rearrangement joins TRBV7-2 to TRBJ1-1, with 9 bases that match TRBD1. J lost 2 bases, V lost 5 bases, and 12 bases had no gene match. Germline CDR1 SGHTA, CDR2 FQGNSA. CDR3 size: 17 residues.

The chain employs TRBV28 and TRBJ1-5, with 7 bases lining up with TRBD1. V was pared by 6 bases and J by 0 bases, with 8 bases of the junction left unmatched. The CDR3 contains 16 residues. From germline, CDR1 is MDHEN and CDR2 SYDVKM. Here the CDR3 DNA reads TGTGCCAGCAGCCCTGGGGGGACAGCTAGCAATCAGCCCCAGCATTTT. It yields the protein CASSPGGTASNQPQHF.

The chain recombines TRBV29-1 with TRBJ2-1; 14 bases align to TRBD2. The germline V gene encodes CDR1 SQVTM and CDR2 ANQGSEA. The CDR3 extends over 16 amino acids. V was pared by 2 bases and J by 7 bases, with 7 bases of the junction left unmatched. The CDR3 DNA is TGCAGCGTTGAACTGGGACTAGCGGGAGTAGGTAATGAGCAGTTCTTC. Its protein product is CSVELGLAGVGNEQFF.

The rearrangement uses TRBV28 and TRBJ2-1; 12 positions match TRBD1. CDR1 is MDHEN, CDR2 SYDVKM, per germline. The CDR3 is made up of 16 amino acids. V lost 7 bases and J lost 4; bases outside the gene matches: 8. The chain's CDR3 is CASTSPGQGAYNEQFF. The DNA for the CDR3 is TGTGCCAGCACCTCCCCGGGACAGGGGGCGTACAATGAGCAGTTCTTC.

CDR3 sequence: CASSAGLAGSYNEQFF. CDR3 DNA: TGCGCCAGCAGCGCAGGACTAGCGGGATCATACAATGAGCAGTTCTTC. This chain connects TRBV10-1 to TRBJ2-1; 12 nucleotides agree with TRBD2. The J segment lost 4 bases and the V segment lost 6 bases, leaving 7 bases of the junction unmatched. CDR1 is WNHNN and CDR2 is SYGVQD in the germline V gene (reference sequence). This CDR3 comprises 16 residues.

This chain joins TRBV9 and TRBJ1-3, with D perhaps TRBD1 (5 bases). V lost 4 bases and J lost 4, with 15 bases in between. Germline assignment: CDR1 SGDLS and CDR2 YYNGEE. This CDR3 is 15 amino acids long. The CDR3 coding sequence is TGTGCCAGCAGCCCTGGGGATTCAGGGGGAAACACCATATATTTT. Amino acids: CASSPGDSGGNTIYF.

The chain employs TRBV6-5 and TRBJ1-1; no firm D call. The V gene's germline CDR1 is MNHEY and CDR2 SVGAGI. CDR3 length equals 14 residues. With 8 bases removed from V and 4 bases from J, the gap between germline ends came to 17 bases. CDR3 residues: CASSRPGQATEAFF. The CDR3 DNA follows: TGTGCCAGCTCCCGCCCCGGCCAGGCCACTGAAGCTTTCTTT.